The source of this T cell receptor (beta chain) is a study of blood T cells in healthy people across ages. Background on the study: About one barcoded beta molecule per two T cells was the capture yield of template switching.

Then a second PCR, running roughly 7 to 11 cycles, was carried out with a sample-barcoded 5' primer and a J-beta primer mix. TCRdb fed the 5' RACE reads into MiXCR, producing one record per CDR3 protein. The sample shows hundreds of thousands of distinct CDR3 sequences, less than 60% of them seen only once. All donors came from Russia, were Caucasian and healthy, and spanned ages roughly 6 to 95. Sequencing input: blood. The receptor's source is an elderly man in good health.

CDR3 sequence: CASTPSGTSINEQYF. In DNA, the CDR3 is TGTGCCAGCACCCCTTCAGGAACATCCATCAACGAGCAGTACTTC. The chain employs TRBV12-3 or TRBV12-4 and TRBJ2-7; no reliable D call. CDR3 length: 15 amino acids. V was trimmed by 7 bases and J by 5 bases, leaving 21 bases between them.